This entry describes one T cell receptor (beta chain). Germline assignment: CDR1 MNHEY and CDR2 SMNVEV (reference sequence). Unmatched junction bases numbered 6, after V lost 6 bases and J lost 0 bases. This CDR3 contains 17 residues. The sample originates from a study of human thymus T cells. Resected material from corrective heart surgery provided the thymus tissue analysed. Here immunoSEQ multiplex PCR was the method, and the copy in TCRdb shows in-frame clones only, minus some. Of about 130,000 clones listed, around 94% are singletons. V gene TRBV27 combines with J gene TRBJ2-4; 12 bases match TRBD2. This sequence was found in a boy under two years old with a congenital heart defect but otherwise immunologically healthy. Sequencing used thymus tissue. This CDR3 is CASRTSGGLIAKNIQYF. As DNA, the CDR3 is TGTGCCAGCAGGACTAGCGGGGGTCTCATAGCCAAAAACATTCAGTACTTC.